This TCR beta chain was recorded in a study of tumor-infiltrating lymphocytes in primary liver carcinoma. Details on this clonotype: The antigen is not known. In this CDR3 the conserved last residue, phenylalanine or tryptophan, is missing, so a read error is likely.

Germline V gene lookup returns CDR1 MNHNS and CDR2 SASEGT. The CDR3 runs to 15 residues. Regarding the study as a whole: With p = 0.039, the top-250-clone fraction in tumors significantly exceeded that in blood. Tumor region pairs overlapped more than did tumor-adjacent and tumor-blood pairs.

Starting material of about 480 ng total RNA yielded TCR beta cDNA via a constant-region primer. Slightly modified ARM-PCR served as the procedure for the TCR beta libraries. These libraries came from three rounds of nested multiplex PCR. Both of the initial two PCR rounds ran for approximately 11 cycles and employed TRBV1-TRBV30 forward primers alongside a C-beta reverse primer. TCRdb analysed the multiplex PCR reads with MiXCR anew, one entry per CDR3 protein. The table lists about 300,000 distinct CDR3 sequences, 65% of them singletons, with approximately 9% in the top ten. Germline DNA was also extracted, and blood RNA was taken from unsorted whole blood. None of the patients had received treatment, and all had chronic HBV infection.

Sequenced input: peripheral blood. The chain uses TRBV6-1 and TRBJ2-3; TRBD2 might be the D (5 bases). This clonotype originated in a man aged 40-55 years with primary liver carcinoma and hepatitis B virus infection. CDR3 protein: CAGSERAEDSDTQYY. Written as DNA, the CDR3 is TGTGCCGGCAGTGAAAGAGCGGAAGACTCAGATACGCAGTATTAT.